Sequencing of this T cell receptor (beta chain) was carried out in a study of human T cells and chemical hapten exposure. About the research overall: Each patch test put 0.01% DPC on the upper back, and results were read at 6 days. Study-level findings and limits: There was a positive correlation between PT1 expanded TCR counts and patch test score.

The CDR3 totals 12 residues. Germline assignment: CDR1 SGHVS and CDR2 FQNEAQ. This clonotype was detected ten times or more. What it recognizes is unknown. At one end, the junction sequence differs from germline, possibly due to a read error. TCRdb reprocessed the RACE reads with MiXCR, giving one entry per CDR3 protein. This table holds over 70,000 distinct CDR3 sequences, around 8.8% found once. As to time point: patch test 2, 6 weeks after DPC sensitization. The treatment denotes: therapeutic diphenylcyclopropenone sensitization with weekly scalp DPC. Blood draws came first, before each patch test. This sequence was found in a woman aged 50 to 60 with alopecia areata. Some clones in this sample may be carry-over from other donors' samples. The material sequenced was whole blood, taken in connection with sensitization to the hapten diphenylcyclopropenone (DPC). The chain is built from TRBV7-8 and TRBJ1-2; no reliable D call. The CDR3 DNA is TGTGCCAGCAGTTTAGGAGACTATGGCTACACCTTC. It encodes CASSLGDYGYTF.